This T cell receptor beta chain was sequenced for a study of blood T cells in healthy people across ages. Germline CDR1 reads MNHEY; CDR2 reads SVGAGI. The CDR3 has 14 residues. The V end lost 5 bases, the J end lost 5 bases, and 15 bases lay between the germline ends. Through a sample-barcoded 5' primer and a J-beta primer mix, a second PCR was run for roughly 6 to 11 cycles. From the 5' RACE reads, TCRdb called clonotypes with MiXCR, one entry per CDR3 protein. The sample lists more than 450,000 distinct CDR3 sequences; about 27% were seen once. The same specimen was also included in a second study, on T cells of mothers and their children.

This TCR came from a boy between 2 and 10 years old in good health. The chain recombines TRBV6-5 with TRBJ1-2, with D possibly TRBD1 on 5 matching bases. The sample was blood. CDR3 nucleotides: TGTGCCAGCAGTCCAGGGACCCTCTGGTATGGCTACACCTTC. Translating gives CASSPGTLWYGYTF.